This T cell receptor (beta chain) stems from a study of cytomegalovirus exposure and HLA in healthy donors. Germline trimming cut 7 bases from V and 4 bases from J; bases unmatched to any gene: 8. CDR1 is SGDLS and CDR2 is YYNGEE in the germline V gene. This CDR3 has 14 residues. Separate from the approximately 670-subject first cohort was the roughly 120-subject validation cohort, to which the donors belonged. TCRdb's copy holds only in-frame clones and misses some; the assay was immunoSEQ multiplex PCR. In the table there are about 160,000 clones, about 96% of which are singletons. Study observations and caveats: Subsequent analysis found a tendency for first-cohort TCR clusters to co-occur within the approximately 130 validation repertoires.

As for this clone: Its antigen is still unknown.

Sample: PBMCs. This TCR came from a woman younger than 30 in good health and CMV-seronegative. The chain recombines TRBV9 with TRBJ2-3, with 8 bases aligning to TRBD1. The chain's CDR3 is CASGGAGGADTQYF. Here the CDR3 DNA reads TGTGCCAGCGGGGGTGCAGGGGGCGCAGATACGCAGTATTTT.